A single TCR beta chain is shown here with its context. The data derive from a study of blood T cell repertoires in COVID-19. At the level of the study: The United States, Italy and Spain were the sources of the acute and convalescent COVID-19 samples. T cells, B-cell-depleted T cells, or PBMCs provided the cDNA or gDNA that served as material.

This CDR3 contains 17 residues. Germline CDR1 and CDR2: SGHAT and FQNNGV. After removal of 4 bases from V and 0 bases from J, the junction contained 11 bases not matched to a gene. The data were produced by immunoSEQ multiplex PCR, yet TCRdb's version contains in-frame clones alone and is incomplete. Of 85,000 to 100,000 clones listed, 90% are singletons. Sample: peripheral blood. The sequence was collected from a man aged 60-69 years with acute or convalescent COVID-19. The chain has TRBV11-2 and TRBJ1-1; 7 bases are a match to TRBD1. The CDR3 sequence: CASSSPKSRGLNTEAFF. The CDR3 DNA reads as TGTGCCAGCAGCTCTCCTAAGAGCAGGGGGTTGAACACTGAAGCTTTCTTT. The entire variable domain, with the rest obtained from reference TRBV11-2 and TRBJ1-1, is as follows: EAGVAQSPRYKIIEKRQSVAFWCNPISGHATLYWYQQILGQGPKLLIQFQNNGVVDDSQLPKDRFSAERLKGVDSTLKIQPAKLEDSAVYLCASSSPKSRGLNTEAFFGQGTRLTVV.